The next 10 T cell receptor beta chains were all read from a single sample in a study of shared clonotypes between healthy human individuals. The naive CD8 subset, CD45RO-negative cells positively selected for CCR7, excluded terminally differentiated effector memory CD45RA+ cells. Only in-frame clones appear in the TCRdb table, and some are missing; sequencing was by immunoSEQ multiplex PCR. The table has about 2 million clones, just under 95% seen once. The specimen sequenced was naive CD8+ T cells sorted from blood. The receptors originated from a man aged 18-30 years in good health.

The chain joins TRBV14 to TRBJ2-5; 7 nucleotides line up with TRBD2. The length of the CDR3 is 14 residues. The trim removed 4 bases at V and 3 bases at J, leaving 5 bases unmatched. CDR1 and CDR2 from the germline V gene are SGHDN and FVKESK. The CDR3 nucleotides read TGTGCCAGCAGCCGAGATGCGGGGGAAGAGACCCAGTACTTC. The encoded protein is CASSRDAGEETQYF.

The chain joins TRBV4-1 to TRBJ2-3; weak D call: TRBD1 (5 bases). Trimming stripped 4 bases from V and 4 bases from J, with 15 bases between. Germline lookup yields CDR1 MGHRA and CDR2 YSYEKL. This CDR3 has 15 amino acids. CDR3 in amino acids: CASSPLQGASDTQYF. The CDR3 DNA reads TGCGCCAGCAGCCCCCTACAAGGGGCGTCAGATACGCAGTATTTT.

The gene calls are TRBV30 and TRBJ2-7; D might be TRBD1 (5 bases). Germline-derived CDR1 and CDR2 are GTSNPN and SVGIG (reference sequence). The CDR3 runs 13 residues. Trimming removed 2 bases from V and 1 base from J, with 9 bases in between. CDR3 coding DNA: TGTGCCTGGAGTAAGGGGCCATCCTACGAGCAGTACTTC. Translation: CAWSKGPSYEQYF.

The chain links TRBV7-3 to TRBJ2-7; 9 bases line up with TRBD1. This CDR3 comprises 15 residues. V lost 2 bases and J lost 4; bases outside the gene matches: 6. CDR1 and CDR2 from the germline V gene are SGHTA and FQGTGA. CDR3 sequence: CASSLDGTGNYEQYF. Written as DNA, the CDR3 is TGTGCCAGCAGCTTAGACGGGACAGGGAATTACGAGCAGTACTTC.

The rearrangement links TRBV4-1 to TRBJ2-7; D tentatively fits TRBD1 or TRBD2 (5 bases each). Germline lookup yields CDR1 MGHRA and CDR2 YSYEKL. V lost 5 bases and J 4 bases, leaving 12 bases between the germline ends. The CDR3 has 13 residues. CDR3 amino acids: CASSWDQRYEQYF. CDR3 DNA: TGCGCCAGCAGCTGGGACCAGCGATACGAGCAGTACTTC.

V usage is TRBV9 and J usage is TRBJ2-3, with TRBD1 identical over 8 bases. This CDR3 spans 17 amino acids. Germline CDR1 reads SGDLS; CDR2 reads YYNGEE. V lost 0 bases to trimming and J lost 1 base; unmatched junction nucleotides: 7. Here the CDR3 DNA reads TGTGCCAGCAGCGTAGATACAGGGGGTGGTGGCACAGATACGCAGTATTTT. Translation gives CASSVDTGGGGTDTQYF.

V usage is TRBV7-9 and J usage is TRBJ2-5, with 14 bases that match TRBD2. The CDR3 is made up of 16 amino acids. Unmatched junction bases numbered 5, after V lost 3 bases and J lost 5 bases. Germline CDR1 reads SEHNR; CDR2 reads FQNEAQ (reference sequence). The CDR3 sequence: CASSLTSGGESETQYF. The CDR3 bases are TGTGCCAGCAGCTTGACTAGCGGGGGGGAATCGGAGACCCAGTACTTC.

As concerns this clone: Other DNA sequences in this sample translate to the same CDR3. This sequence joins TRBV30 and TRBJ2-2, with no clear D. The CDR3 sequence is 12 residues long. The ends were cut back, 2 bases at V and 3 bases at J, with 4 bases in the middle. Germline-derived CDR1 and CDR2 are GTSNPN and SVGIG (reference sequence). The CDR3: CAWSFYTGELFF. In nucleotides, the CDR3 is TGTGCCTGGAGTTTCTACACCGGGGAGCTGTTTTTT. The full variable domain, with the rest looked up from reference TRBV30 and TRBJ2-2, is SQTIHQWPATLVQPVGSPLSLECTVEGTSNPNLYWYRQAAGRGLQLLFYSVGIGQISSEVPQNLSASRPQDRQFILSSKKLLLSDSGFYLCAWSFYTGELFFGEGSRLTVL.

The chain joins TRBV19 to TRBJ1-5, with 9 nucleotides matching TRBD1. This CDR3 is built from 15 residues. Germline trimming cut 5 bases from V and 1 base from J; bases unmatched to any gene: 3. Germline lookup yields CDR1 LNHDA and CDR2 SQIVND (reference sequence). CDR3 amino acids: CASSPGTGSNQPQHF. The CDR3 DNA follows: TGTGCCAGTAGTCCAGGGACAGGGAGCAATCAGCCCCAGCATTTT.

The J gene is TRBJ1-6, the V gene TRBV5-7; D is possibly TRBD1 (6 bases). TRBV5-7 is labeled an ORF, and its function is uncertain. This CDR3 has 16 amino acids. V lost 1 base to trimming and J lost 6 bases, with 14 bases between them. The CDR3 is CASSLYVTGINSPLHF. DNA of the CDR3: TGTGCCAGCAGCTTGTACGTGACAGGCATTAATTCACCCCTCCACTTT.